What follows is one T cell receptor (beta chain) and its context. The entry originates in a study of blood T cell repertoires in COVID-19. Study details: Samples came from the United States, Italy and Spain, spanning acute and convalescent COVID-19. Sample material is recorded as cDNA or gDNA derived from T cells, B-cell-depleted T cells, or PBMCs.

Original methodology: Reference gene primer amplification gave estimated nucleated cell counts. Repertoires were generated with immunoSEQ multiplex PCR, while TCRdb's copy carries only in-frame clones and drops some. That table is the source of V, J and clone size, and D and trimming were worked out from the DNA. The sample gives 250,000 to 300,000 clones, 81% of which show up once; roughly 2.9% is in the top ten. Trimming removed 2 bases from V and 0 bases from J, with 8 bases in between. This CDR3 spans 15 amino acids. In germline, CDR1 is SGHTA, CDR2 FQGTGA. Sequenced: peripheral blood. This sequence originates from a woman aged 55 to 70 with active or convalescent COVID-19. The chain employs TRBV7-3 and TRBJ1-3, with D uncertain. CDR3 amino acids: CASSLGPGSGNTIYF. Here the CDR3 DNA reads TGTGCCAGCAGCTTAGGTCCGGGCTCTGGAAACACCATATATTTT. Using reference TRBV7-3 and TRBJ1-3 for the parts outside the CDR3, the full variable domain is GAGVSQTPSNKVTEKGKYVELRCDPISGHTALYWYRQSLGQGPEFLIYFQGTGAADDSGLPNDRFFAVRPEGSVSTLKIQRTERGDSAVYLCASSLGPGSGNTIYFGEGSWLTVV.